The T cell receptor (beta chain) under discussion was sequenced for a study of response to subunit inactivated influenza vaccine. Germline-derived CDR1 and CDR2 are DFQATT and SNEGSKA (reference sequence). This CDR3 contains 15 residues. V was shortened by 0 bases and J by 3 bases, with 12 bases between the two germline ends. Study results and limitations: Authors suggested seasonal influenza vaccinations each recruit few new T cells.

As for this clonotype: The antigen remains unidentified.

One entry per CDR3 protein, called by TCRdb with MiXCR from the RT-PCR reads. In the table there are over 150,000 distinct CDR3 sequences, roughly 11% of which are singletons. This TCR was recovered from a man aged 50 or older who received an inactivated influenza vaccine. The chain has TRBV20-1 and TRBJ2-1, with D possibly TRBD1 on 5 matching bases. The sample here was non-naive T cells sorted from PBMCs, taken 40 to 50 days after vaccination. CDR3: CSAREQAGLYNEQFF. The CDR3 bases are TGCAGTGCTAGAGAACAGGCAGGGCTCTACAATGAGCAGTTCTTC.